Sequencing of this T cell receptor beta chain was carried out in a study of blood T cell repertoires in COVID-19. Background on the study: The United States, Italy and Spain supplied acute and convalescent COVID-19 samples.

V lost 5 bases and J lost 4; bases outside the gene matches: 6. Germline CDR1 and CDR2: MDHEN and SYDVKM. The CDR3 covers 15 residues. The protocol was immunoSEQ multiplex PCR, while the TCRdb copy is restricted to in-frame clones and leaves out a portion. In the table there are 200,000 to 250,000 clones, roughly 86% of which are singletons. This clone was seen only once. The sequenced sample was peripheral blood. V gene TRBV28 combines with J gene TRBJ2-2, with TRBD1 identical over 8 bases. The TCR originated in a man aged 55 to 70 with acute or convalescent COVID-19. The CDR3 loop is CASSGRTGRTGELFF. The CDR3, as DNA: TGTGCCAGCAGTGGACGGACAGGGCGCACCGGGGAGCTGTTTTTT.